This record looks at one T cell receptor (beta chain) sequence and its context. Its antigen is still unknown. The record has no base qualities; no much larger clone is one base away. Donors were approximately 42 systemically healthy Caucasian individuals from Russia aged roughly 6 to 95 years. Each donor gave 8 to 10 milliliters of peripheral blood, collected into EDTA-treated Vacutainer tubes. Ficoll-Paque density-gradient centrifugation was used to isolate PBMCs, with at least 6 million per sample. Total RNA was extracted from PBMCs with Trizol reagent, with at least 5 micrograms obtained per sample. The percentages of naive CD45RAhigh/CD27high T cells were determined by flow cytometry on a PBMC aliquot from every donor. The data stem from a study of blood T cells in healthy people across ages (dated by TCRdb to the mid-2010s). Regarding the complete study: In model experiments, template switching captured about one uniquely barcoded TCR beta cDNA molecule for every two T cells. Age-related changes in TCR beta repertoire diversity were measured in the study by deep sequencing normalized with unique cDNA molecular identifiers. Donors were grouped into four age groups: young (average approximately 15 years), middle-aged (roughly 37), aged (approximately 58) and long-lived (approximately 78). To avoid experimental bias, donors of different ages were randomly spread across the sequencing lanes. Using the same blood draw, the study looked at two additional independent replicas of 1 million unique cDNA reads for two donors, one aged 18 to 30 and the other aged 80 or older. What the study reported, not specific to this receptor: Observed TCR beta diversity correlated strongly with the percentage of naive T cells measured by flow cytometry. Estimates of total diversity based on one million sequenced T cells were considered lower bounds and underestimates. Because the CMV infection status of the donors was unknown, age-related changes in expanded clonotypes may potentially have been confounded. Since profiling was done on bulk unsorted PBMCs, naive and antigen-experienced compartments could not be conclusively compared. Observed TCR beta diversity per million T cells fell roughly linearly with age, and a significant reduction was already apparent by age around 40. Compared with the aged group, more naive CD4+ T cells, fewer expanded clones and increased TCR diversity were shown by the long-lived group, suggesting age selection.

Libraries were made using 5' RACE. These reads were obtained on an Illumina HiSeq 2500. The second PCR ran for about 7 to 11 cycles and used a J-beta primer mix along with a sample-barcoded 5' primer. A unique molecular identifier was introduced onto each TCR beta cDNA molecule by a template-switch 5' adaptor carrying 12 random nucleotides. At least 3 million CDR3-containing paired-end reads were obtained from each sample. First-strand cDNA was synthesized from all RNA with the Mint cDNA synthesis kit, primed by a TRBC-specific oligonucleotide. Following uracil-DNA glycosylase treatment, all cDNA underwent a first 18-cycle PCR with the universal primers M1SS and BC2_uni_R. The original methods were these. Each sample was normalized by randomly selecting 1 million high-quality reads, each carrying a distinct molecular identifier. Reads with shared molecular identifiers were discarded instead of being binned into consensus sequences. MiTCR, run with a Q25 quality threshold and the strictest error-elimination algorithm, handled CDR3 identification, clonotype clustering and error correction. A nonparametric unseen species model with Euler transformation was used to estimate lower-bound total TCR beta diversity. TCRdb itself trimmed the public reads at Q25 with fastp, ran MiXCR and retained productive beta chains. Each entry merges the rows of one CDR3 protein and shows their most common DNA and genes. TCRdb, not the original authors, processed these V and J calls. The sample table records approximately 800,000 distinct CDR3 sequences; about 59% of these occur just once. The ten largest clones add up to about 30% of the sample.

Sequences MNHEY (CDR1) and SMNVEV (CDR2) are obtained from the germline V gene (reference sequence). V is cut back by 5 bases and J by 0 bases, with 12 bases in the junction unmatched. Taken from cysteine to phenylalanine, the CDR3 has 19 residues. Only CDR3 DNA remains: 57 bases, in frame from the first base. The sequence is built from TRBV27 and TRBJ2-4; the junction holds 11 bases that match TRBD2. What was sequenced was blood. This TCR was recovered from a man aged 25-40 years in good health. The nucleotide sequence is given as TGTGCCAGCAGTCGTAGACTAGCGGGGCAGAACTTAGCCAAAAACATTCAGTACTTC. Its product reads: CASSRRLAGQNLAKNIQYF.